These 14 T cell receptor beta chains originate from one sample sequenced in a study of early T cells in non-severe SARS-CoV-2 infection. One entry per CDR3 protein, called by TCRdb with MiXCR from the 5' RACE reads. The sample holds some 64,000 distinct CDR3 sequences, roughly 8.2% seen once. The material sequenced was whole blood, taken at baseline. The source of these receptors is an adult who was a healthcare worker with PCR-confirmed SARS-CoV-2 infection or an uninfected control (not recorded which).

This rearrangement joins TRBV5-1 to TRBJ2-4; D is undetermined. The V end lost 0 bases, the J end lost 5 bases, and 12 bases lay between the germline ends. Germline lookup yields CDR1 SGHRS and CDR2 YFSETQ. The CDR3 contains 15 residues. CDR3 sequence (DNA): TGCGCCAGCAGCTTGGCACCGAGTCAGGAAAACATTCAGTACTTC. This codes for CASSLAPSQENIQYF.

This clonotype was recorded a few times. This sequence joins TRBV5-4 and TRBJ2-3, with 10 bases aligning to TRBD2. CDR1 and CDR2 (germline): SGHNT, YYREEE (reference sequence). CDR3 size: 16 residues. After removal of 4 bases from V and 1 base from J, the junction contained 6 bases not matched to a gene. The CDR3 DNA reads as TGTGCCAGCAGCGTGGGTCTAGCGGGAGGCACAGATACGCAGTATTTT. Encoded protein: CASSVGLAGGTDTQYF. Filled out from reference TRBV5-4 and TRBJ2-3, the complete variable domain reads ETGVTQSPTHLIKTRGQQVTLRCSSQSGHNTVSWYQQALGQGPQFIFQYYREEENGRGNFPPRFSGLQFPNYSSELNVNALELDDSALYLCASSVGLAGGTDTQYFGPGTRLTVL.

Here the CDR3 DNA reads TGTGCCAGCAGCTTTACACCCACGGGAGAGACCCAGTACTTC. Its protein is CASSFTPTGETQYF. This sequence joins TRBV11-2 and TRBJ2-5, with D unclear. CDR1 and CDR2 (germline): SGHAT, FQNNGV. This CDR3 has 14 residues. The V end was cut by 3 bases, the J end by 4 bases, with 12 bases between.

This clonotype was seen only a few times. The chain has TRBV13 and TRBJ2-3, with D possibly being TRBD2 (7 bases). The ends were cut back, 2 bases at V and 3 bases at J, with 15 bases in the middle. Per the germline V gene, CDR1 is PRHDT and CDR2 is FYEKMQ (reference sequence). The CDR3 covers 16 residues. CDR3 region: CASSLRGAGGTDTQYF. In DNA form, the CDR3 reads TGTGCCAGCAGCTTACGGGGGGCAGGAGGGACAGATACGCAGTATTTT.

This clonotype was recorded at least ten times. CDR3 nucleotides: TGTGCCACCGGGTCGGGGGCTGGGGCCAACGTCCTGACTTTC. Encoded protein: CATGSGAGANVLTF. The chain joins TRBV6-5 to TRBJ2-6; the D gene is possibly TRBD2 (6 bases). Germline V gene sequence: CDR1 MNHEY, CDR2 SVGAGI. Trimming stripped 10 bases from V and 2 bases from J, with 12 bases between. The CDR3 totals 14 residues.

This chain uses TRBV6-4 with TRBJ2-1; either TRBD1 or TRBD2 may supply D (5 bases each). The CDR3 totals 13 residues. V lost 2 bases to trimming and J lost 8 bases, with 10 bases between them. Germline loops: CDR1 MRHNA, CDR2 SNTAGT. CDR3 in amino acids: CASSDGTWDEQFF. The DNA for the CDR3 is TGTGCCAGCAGTGACGGGACGTGGGATGAGCAGTTCTTC.

This clonotype was observed many times. The V call is TRBV20-1, the J call TRBJ2-2, with D tentatively TRBD1 (6 bases). Trimming left V 7 bases short and J 7 bases short, with 16 bases between. The CDR3 has 13 residues. The V gene's germline CDR1 is DFQATT and CDR2 SNEGSKA (reference sequence). The CDR3 loop reads CSVKQGIYGELFF. The CDR3 region has the DNA TGCAGTGTGAAACAGGGAATATACGGGGAGCTGTTTTTT.

This clonotype has at least ten counts. This chain connects TRBV2 to TRBJ1-1; TRBD1 matches 8 bases. This CDR3 has 15 residues. Germline loops: CDR1 SNHLY, CDR2 FYNNEI. The J segment lost 4 bases and the V segment lost 6 bases, leaving 10 bases of the junction unmatched. The CDR3 DNA is TGTGCCAGCAGCCGGACAGGGTTTATGGGCACTGAAGCTTTCTTT. It is translated as CASSRTGFMGTEAFF.

This clonotype has only a few counts. The rearrangement uses TRBV12-3 or TRBV12-4 and TRBJ2-3; possible D gene TRBD2, 5 bases. The V end was cut by 5 bases, the J end by 0 bases, with 18 bases between. This CDR3 has 17 amino acids. In DNA form, the CDR3 reads TGTGCCAGCAGTGGCGGGCCTTTTCACTCTAGCACAGATACGCAGTATTTT. This codes for CASSGGPFHSSTDTQYF.

The CDR3 reads CASSSTTGETQYF. CDR3 bases: TGTGCCAGCAGCTCCACGACCGGAGAGACCCAGTACTTC. The chain joins TRBV7-3 to TRBJ2-5; no reliable D call. V shed 4 bases and J shed 4 bases, with 10 bases lying between them. CDR3 length: 13 residues. Germline CDR1 reads SGHTA; CDR2 reads FQGTGA.

Only a few counts were recorded for this clonotype. The V and J genes are TRBV29-1 and TRBJ1-1; 8 bases match TRBD1. The germline V gene encodes CDR1 SQVTM and CDR2 ANQGSEA. Trimming took 4 bases from V and 4 from J; bases not matched to a gene: 8. This CDR3 spans 14 amino acids. The CDR3 sequence: CSVVRRTGTTEAFF. The CDR3 region has the DNA TGCAGCGTTGTGCGACGGACAGGGACCACTGAAGCTTTCTTT.

This rearrangement joins TRBV7-9 to TRBJ2-7; D may be TRBD1 or TRBD2 (5 bases each). This CDR3 has 15 amino acids. Germline values: CDR1 SEHNR, CDR2 FQNEAQ (reference sequence). V lost 4 bases to trimming and J lost 2 bases, with 15 bases between them. CDR3 amino acids: CASSSGLPSTYEQYF. The CDR3 DNA sequence: TGTGCCAGCAGCTCGGGGCTACCATCGACCTACGAGCAGTACTTC.

The chain joins TRBV19 to TRBJ2-5, with TRBD1 identical over 10 bases. Germline V gene lookup returns CDR1 LNHDA and CDR2 SQIVND (reference sequence). The CDR3 consists of 16 residues. Losses at the gene ends were 5 bases for V and 2 bases for J; bases not matched to a gene: 8. In DNA, the CDR3 is TGTGCCAGTAGTGCCGGGGACAGGGGCTGGCAAGAGACCCAGTACTTC. This gives the protein CASSAGDRGWQETQYF.

This clonotype was counted only a few times. The chain employs TRBV11-2 and TRBJ2-4; weak D call: TRBD1 (8 bases). This CDR3 region has 18 residues. CDR1 SGHAT and CDR2 FQNNGV come from the germline V gene. The V end was cut by 5 bases, the J end by 3 bases, with 23 bases between. CDR3 DNA sequence: TGTGCCAGCAGCCCCATTCCCCGGACAGGGAGGGACAAAAACATTCAGTACTTC. This sequence encodes CASSPIPRTGRDKNIQYF.